The T cell receptor beta chain described here comes from a study of blood T cell repertoires in COVID-19. Overall study context: Collection of acute and convalescent COVID-19 samples took place in the United States, Italy and Spain. T cells, B-cell-depleted T cells, or PBMCs supplied cDNA or gDNA.

Per the original data handling: By means of reference gene primer amplification, nucleated cell counts were estimated. Sequencing was performed with immunoSEQ multiplex PCR; in TCRdb, only in-frame clones are kept and a portion is missing. The V and J calls and clone size come from that table; D and trimming were worked out from the DNA. The table shows some 110,000 clones, with about 80% occurring only once. This CDR3 contains 14 residues. V lost 4 bases to trimming and J lost 7 bases; unmatched junction nucleotides: 6. Germline V gene data show CDR1 as SGHVS and CDR2 as FQNEAQ. This clone was recorded a few times.

The sequenced material came from peripheral blood. V gene TRBV7-8 combines with J gene TRBJ1-5; 8 nucleotides match TRBD1. The receptor was isolated from a man in his 70s with acute or convalescent COVID-19. CDR3 in amino acids: CASSYGQGNQPQHF. The CDR3, as DNA: TGTGCCAGCAGCTATGGACAGGGAAACCAGCCCCAGCATTTT.